A selection of T cell receptor beta chains follows, all from one sample in a study of vaccination effects on CD4 cells after COVID-19. The method was immunoSEQ multiplex PCR; TCRdb's version includes in-frame clones alone and lacks a portion of them. This sample carries roughly 75,000 clones, roughly 78% of them seen once, and the ten largest clones take approximately 3.8%. The antigens of these receptors remain unknown. The sample consisted of CD4+ T cells from PBMCs cultured with HCoV-OC43 spike peptides, taken before COVID-19 vaccination. The receptor source for this set is a human donor who received a COVID-19 vaccine. Both conserved end residues are part of each CDR3. Each record gives: J gene, clone size, V gene, CDR3 protein. Rows give clone size only sometimes, using once, few, many, or a class for an expanded clone.

J gene: TRBJ1-5; clone size: few; V gene: TRBV11-2; CDR3 protein: CASSQGGNQPQHF
J gene: TRBJ2-4; clone size: -; V gene: TRBV7-9; CDR3 protein: CASSPTGGLAKNIQYF
J gene: TRBJ1-5; clone size: -; V gene: TRBV19; CDR3 protein: CASTPGQSAQPQHF
J gene: TRBJ2-5; clone size: -; V gene: TRBV10-3; CDR3 protein: CAIRTGTGGETQYF
J gene: TRBJ1-3; clone size: -; V gene: TRBV5-5; CDR3 protein: CASSLSPNSGNTIYF
J gene: TRBJ1-2; clone size: -; V gene: TRBV7-3; CDR3 protein: CASSRHSDGSGGYTF
J gene: TRBJ2-5; clone size: -; V gene: TRBV6-5; CDR3 protein: CASSYSERGQETQYF
J gene: TRBJ1-1; clone size: -; V gene: TRBV11-3; CDR3 protein: CASSSLSGTEAFF
J gene: TRBJ2-1; clone size: once; V gene: TRBV6-5; CDR3 protein: CASRGQIFDNEQFF
J gene: TRBJ1-1; clone size: -; V gene: TRBV7-2; CDR3 protein: CASSLIRVDTEAFF
J gene: TRBJ2-3; clone size: -; V gene: TRBV7-9; CDR3 protein: CASSQIAGGPSTQYF
J gene: TRBJ2-5; clone size: -; V gene: TRBV5-1; CDR3 protein: CASSFGGPGETQYF
J gene: TRBJ1-6; clone size: -; V gene: TRBV7-2; CDR3 protein: CASSLGAYNSPLHF
J gene: TRBJ1-4; clone size: once; V gene: TRBV6-5; CDR3 protein: CASSYGAGATNEKLFF
J gene: TRBJ2-1; clone size: -; V gene: TRBV7-2; CDR3 protein: CASTGRPSSYNEQFF